Many counts were recorded for the clone carrying this T cell receptor (beta chain). Its antigen is undetermined. The CDR3 has 19 residues. V lost 3 bases and J 0 bases, leaving 22 bases between the germline ends. CDR1 and CDR2 from the germline V gene are SNHLY and FYNNEI. Libraries of TCR beta came from iRepertoire HTBI primers plus Arm-PCR of CDR3 regions. TCRdb processed the multiplex PCR reads anew with MiXCR; each CDR3 protein has one entry. Among some 330,000 distinct CDR3 sequences, roughly 10% were seen once, and the ten largest hold 15% to 20%. Regarding time point: newly diagnosed GD, antithyroid drugs for less than 3 months. Isolated PBMC RNA provided the starting material for the TCR library. The sample belongs to a study of regulatory T cells in long-lasting Graves disease. Study-wide results and limits: Relative to newly diagnosed Graves' patients, persistent ones had lower TCR diversity.

This sample also appeared in a second study, on T cells in Graves' hyperthyroidism and ophthalmopathy. This second study says: It was uncontrolled infection, other autoimmune disease, pregnancy or lactation that excluded patients. Also found in blood were most expanded thyroid clonotypes above 0.001.

The J gene is TRBJ2-3, the V gene TRBV2; D unclear. The origin of this receptor is a woman aged 18-35 years with Graves disease. Sequenced here: peripheral blood mononuclear cells (PBMCs), sampled at new diagnosis, from a patient treated with antithyroid drugs. The CDR3 DNA follows: TGTGCCAGCAGTGAGCCCAAGTCTTTTGGGCAAACTAGCACAGATACGCAGTATTTT. Protein: CASSEPKSFGQTSTDTQYF.